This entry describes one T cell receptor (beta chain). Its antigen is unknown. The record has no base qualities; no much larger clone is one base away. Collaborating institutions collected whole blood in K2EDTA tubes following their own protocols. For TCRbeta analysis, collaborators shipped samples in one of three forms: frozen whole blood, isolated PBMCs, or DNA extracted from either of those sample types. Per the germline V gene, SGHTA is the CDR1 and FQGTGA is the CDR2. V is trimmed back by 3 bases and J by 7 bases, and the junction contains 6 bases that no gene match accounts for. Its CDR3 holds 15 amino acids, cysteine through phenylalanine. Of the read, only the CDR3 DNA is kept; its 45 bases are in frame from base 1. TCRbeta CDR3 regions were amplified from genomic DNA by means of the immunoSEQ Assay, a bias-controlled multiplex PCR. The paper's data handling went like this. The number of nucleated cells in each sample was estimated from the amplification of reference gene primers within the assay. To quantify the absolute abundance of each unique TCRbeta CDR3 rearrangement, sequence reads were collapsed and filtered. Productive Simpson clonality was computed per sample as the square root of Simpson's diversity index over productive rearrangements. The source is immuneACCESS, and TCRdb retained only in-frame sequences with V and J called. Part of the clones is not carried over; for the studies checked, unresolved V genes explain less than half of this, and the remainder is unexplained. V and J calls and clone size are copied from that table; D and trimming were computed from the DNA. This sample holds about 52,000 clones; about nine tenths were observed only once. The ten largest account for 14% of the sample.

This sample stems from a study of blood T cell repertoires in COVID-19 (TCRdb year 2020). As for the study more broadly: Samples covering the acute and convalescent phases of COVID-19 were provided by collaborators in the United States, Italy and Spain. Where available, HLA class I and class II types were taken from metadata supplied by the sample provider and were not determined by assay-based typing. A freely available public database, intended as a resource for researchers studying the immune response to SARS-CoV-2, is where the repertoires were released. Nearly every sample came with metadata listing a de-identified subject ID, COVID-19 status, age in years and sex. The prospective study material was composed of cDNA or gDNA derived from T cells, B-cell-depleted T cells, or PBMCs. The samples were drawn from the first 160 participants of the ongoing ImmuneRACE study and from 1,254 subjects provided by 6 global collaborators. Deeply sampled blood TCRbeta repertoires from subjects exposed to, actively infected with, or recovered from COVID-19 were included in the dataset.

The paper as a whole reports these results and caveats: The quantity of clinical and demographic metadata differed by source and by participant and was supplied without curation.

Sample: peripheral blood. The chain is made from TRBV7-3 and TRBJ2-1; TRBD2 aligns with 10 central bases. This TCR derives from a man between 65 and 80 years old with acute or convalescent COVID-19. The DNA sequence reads TGTGCCAGCAGCTTGATGGGACTAGCGTCTAATGAGCAGTTCTTC. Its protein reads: CASSLMGLASNEQFF.